This T cell receptor beta chain was observed in a study of blood T cell repertoires in COVID-19. Study in general: Donors in the United States, Italy and Spain gave samples during acute or convalescent COVID-19. The cDNA or gDNA used as material had been derived from T cells, B-cell-depleted T cells, or PBMCs.

CDR1 is SGDLS, CDR2 YYNGEE, per germline. With 4 bases clipped from V and 4 bases from J, the junction kept 8 bases outside the gene matches. The CDR3 covers 15 residues. Authors' analysis steps: The authors estimated nucleated cell counts from reference gene primer amplification. The assay was immunoSEQ multiplex PCR, and TCRdb's table has in-frame clones only and misses some. Clone size and the V and J calls come from that table; the DNA yielded D and trimming. The sample carries about 40,000 clones, around 85% recorded once. The sample taken for sequencing was peripheral blood. The TCR originated in a man between 50 and 59 years old with active COVID-19. The rearrangement uses TRBV9 and TRBJ1-2; 9 bases align to TRBD1. CDR3 DNA sequence: TGTGCCAGCAGCCCCCGGACAGGGGCCCGCTATGGCTACACCTTC. Amino acid sequence: CASSPRTGARYGYTF.